A selection of T cell receptor beta chains follows, all from one sample in a study of blood T cell repertoires in COVID-19. The data were produced by immunoSEQ multiplex PCR, yet TCRdb's version contains in-frame clones alone and is incomplete. The table includes about 480,000 clones, 85% to 90% detected once. Sequenced material: peripheral blood. The receptors were gathered from a woman aged 45-59 years with COVID-19, enrolled during active disease. The conserved cysteine and the conserved F or W are not part of the CDR3 here. Each record gives: D gene, J gene, V gene, clone size, CDR3 protein. A D gene is named only where the DNA matches it firmly. Clone sizes are given selectively: once, few, many, or a class where the clone is expanded.

D gene: .; J gene: TRBJ2-1; V gene: TRBV4-1; clone size: .; CDR3 protein: ASSQQGPLNEQF
D gene: .; J gene: TRBJ2-1; V gene: TRBV7-9; clone size: .; CDR3 protein: ASSFAGSSYNEQF
D gene: TRBD1; J gene: TRBJ1-6; V gene: TRBV28; clone size: .; CDR3 protein: ASSHQRTGSNSPLH
D gene: TRBD1; J gene: TRBJ2-2; V gene: TRBV28; clone size: .; CDR3 protein: ASSLGDRNTGELF
D gene: .; J gene: TRBJ2-7; V gene: TRBV28; clone size: .; CDR3 protein: ASSLEQGNLVEQY
D gene: .; J gene: TRBJ2-4; V gene: TRBV6-5; clone size: .; CDR3 protein: ASSWTASKNIQY
D gene: .; J gene: TRBJ1-3; V gene: TRBV29-1; clone size: .; CDR3 protein: SVAPGDGNTIY
D gene: TRBD1; J gene: TRBJ2-1; V gene: TRBV20-1; clone size: .; CDR3 protein: SASTFVAGQGLANEQF
D gene: .; J gene: TRBJ1-1; V gene: TRBV19; clone size: .; CDR3 protein: ASSTLGVNTEAF
D gene: .; J gene: TRBJ1-2; V gene: TRBV21-1; clone size: .; CDR3 protein: ASSSFVPPVDGYT
D gene: TRBD2; J gene: TRBJ2-1; V gene: TRBV2; clone size: .; CDR3 protein: ASSDLLAGGPGSYNEQF
D gene: .; J gene: TRBJ1-3; V gene: TRBV7-3; clone size: .; CDR3 protein: ASSFGPGNTIY
D gene: .; J gene: TRBJ1-5; V gene: TRBV6-6; clone size: once; CDR3 protein: ASSYLGDLQQPQH
D gene: TRBD1; J gene: TRBJ2-2; V gene: TRBV7-9; clone size: .; CDR3 protein: ASSWGGQGSTGELF
D gene: .; J gene: TRBJ1-2; V gene: TRBV6-2/TRBV6-3; clone size: .; CDR3 protein: ASSYYLAGEHGYT
D gene: TRBD2; J gene: TRBJ2-3; V gene: TRBV29-1; clone size: once; CDR3 protein: SLSGTSGATTDTQY
D gene: .; J gene: TRBJ1-1; V gene: TRBV29-1; clone size: .; CDR3 protein: SVASGGFTEAF
D gene: TRBD2; J gene: TRBJ2-5; V gene: TRBV6-1; clone size: .; CDR3 protein: ASSEGGGWGETQY
D gene: .; J gene: TRBJ2-1; V gene: TRBV7-2; clone size: .; CDR3 protein: ASSLERGGNEQF
D gene: .; J gene: TRBJ1-1; V gene: TRBV3-1/TRBV3-2; clone size: .; CDR3 protein: ASSQYRDTEAF